This passage covers 19 T cell receptor beta chains from one sample sequenced in a study of response to subunit inactivated influenza vaccine. TCRdb reanalysed the RT-PCR reads using MiXCR and keeps one entry per CDR3 protein. The sample lists hundreds of thousands of distinct CDR3 sequences, around 11% occurring once. The sample was also linked to a second study, of T cells expressing NK-cell markers. That paper adds: The cDNA for TCR beta came from 5'RACE template switching with UMIs.

This material consisted of PBMCs from blood, taken on the day of vaccination. The receptor source for this set is a man over 45 who received an inactivated influenza vaccine.

At least ten counts were recorded for this clonotype. V usage is TRBV5-1 and J usage is TRBJ1-3; D unclear. From germline, CDR1 is SGHRS and CDR2 YFSETQ. This CDR3 is built from 15 residues. Trimming pared 4 bases from V and 0 bases from J, leaving 11 bases between. CDR3 nucleotide sequence: TGCGCCAGCAGCCTTTGGGGTAACTCTGGAAACACCATATATTTT. Its translation: CASSLWGNSGNTIYF.

This clonotype was recorded many times. V and J are TRBV12-3 or TRBV12-4 and TRBJ2-1; D is perhaps TRBD1 (5 bases). The CDR3 consists of 12 residues. Trimming left V 10 bases short and J 5 bases short, with 12 bases between. CDR3 nucleotides: TGTGCCACCAGGGCCAGCGACAATGAGCAGTTCTTC. The encoded protein is CATRASDNEQFF.

V and J are TRBV3-1 and TRBJ1-1, with D uncertain. The germline V gene encodes CDR1 LGHDT and CDR2 YNNKEL (reference sequence). V was cut by 4 bases and J by 5 bases, with 17 bases left in between. This CDR3 is built from 15 residues. CDR3 coding DNA: TGTGCCAGCAGCCCGATTGGAAGGGCTTTTACTGAAGCTTTCTTT. Translation: CASSPIGRAFTEAFF.

The chain couples TRBV6-1 to TRBJ1-2; 7 bases fit TRBD1. J gave up 1 base and V 9 bases, and 14 bases lay outside the gene matches. This CDR3 spans 16 amino acids. Germline V gives CDR1 MNHNS, CDR2 SASEGT. DNA for the CDR3: TGTGCCAGTAGCAGCACTAGACAGGGTAATAACTATGGCTACACCTTC. Its translation: CASSSTRQGNNYGYTF.

This chain uses TRBV29-1 with TRBJ2-2; TRBD1 is a possible D gene (7 bases). This CDR3 has 15 residues. Germline V gene data show CDR1 as SQVTM and CDR2 as ANQGSEA. V was pared by 1 base and J by 4 bases, with 13 bases between. CDR3 amino acids: CSVEGQGEVTGELFF. The CDR3 nucleotides read TGCAGCGTTGAAGGCCAGGGGGAGGTCACCGGGGAGCTGTTTTTT.

J is TRBJ2-7 and V is TRBV28; perhaps TRBD2 as D (5 bases). The CDR3 is made up of 14 amino acids. CDR1 and CDR2 from the germline V gene are MDHEN and SYDVKM. Trimming took 10 bases from V and 3 from J, leaving 19 bases between them. The CDR3 DNA sequence: TGTGCCACCAAAGTCGAGGGTAGCAGCTACGAGCAGTACTTC. Amino acids: CATKVEGSSYEQYF.

This clonotype was seen a handful of times. The chain recombines TRBV7-9 with TRBJ1-1, with D unresolved. The CDR3 length is 14 residues. Looked up from germline, CDR1 is SEHNR and CDR2 is FQNEAQ (reference sequence). Trimming took off 3 bases at V and 6 bases at J, with 14 bases between the two ends. CDR3 amino acids: CASSFTDGRPEAFF. In DNA, the CDR3 is TGTGCCAGCAGCTTTACGGACGGTAGGCCTGAAGCTTTCTTT.

V is TRBV20-1 and J is TRBJ2-1; 8 nucleotides match TRBD2. J gave up 8 bases and V 2 bases, and 2 bases lay outside the gene matches. Germline V gene data show CDR1 as DFQATT and CDR2 as SNEGSKA (reference sequence). The CDR3 consists of 12 residues. In DNA form, the CDR3 reads TGCAGTGCTAGAAAAGCGGGGGATGAGCAGTTCTTC. It is translated as CSARKAGDEQFF.

This clonotype showed up just a few times. This chain uses TRBV20-1 with TRBJ2-6; D unresolved. V shed 6 bases and J shed 1 base, with 16 bases lying between them. Per the germline V gene, CDR1 is DFQATT and CDR2 is SNEGSKA (reference sequence). The CDR3 has 16 amino acids. The CDR3 reads CSARNLGNSGANVLTF. CDR3 in DNA: TGCAGTGCCCGCAACCTTGGGAATTCTGGGGCCAACGTCCTGACTTTC.

At least ten counts were recorded for this clonotype. The chain has TRBV20-1 and TRBJ1-2; 9 bases agree with TRBD1. Germline V gene data show CDR1 as DFQATT and CDR2 as SNEGSKA (reference sequence). V dropped 5 bases and J dropped 4; count of bases not matched to a gene: 5. CDR3 size: 13 residues. The CDR3 DNA follows: TGCAGTGCTCGGGGACAGGGCGGCTATGGCTACACCTTC. Translation gives CSARGQGGYGYTF.

A few counts support this clonotype. CDR3 in amino acids: CASSPQQMGSTEAFF. DNA for the CDR3: TGTGCCAGCAGCCCCCAGCAAATGGGGAGCACTGAAGCTTTCTTT. The chain joins TRBV12-3 or TRBV12-4 to TRBJ1-1; D uncertain. V lost 6 bases to trimming and J lost 4 bases, with 18 bases between them. The CDR3 totals 15 residues.

Many counts were recorded for this clonotype. The chain employs TRBV2 and TRBJ1-5; weak D call: TRBD1 (5 bases). Germline CDR1 reads SNHLY; CDR2 reads FYNNEI. The CDR3 covers 12 residues. The ends were cut back, 11 bases at V and 4 bases at J, with 12 bases in the middle. The CDR3 loop is CACGTRNQPQHF. DNA for the CDR3: TGTGCCTGTGGGACTCGGAATCAGCCCCAGCATTTT.

This clonotype was seen more than once but under ten times. The chain recombines TRBV29-1 with TRBJ2-3, with D possibly matching TRBD2 (6 bases). V shed 7 bases and J shed 0 bases, with 11 bases lying between them. Germline-derived CDR1 and CDR2 are SQVTM and ANQGSEA. The CDR3 has 13 residues. The CDR3 nucleotides read TGCAGCGGTGTAGCGGCTAGCACAGATACGCAGTATTTT. This codes for CSGVAASTDTQYF.

J is TRBJ2-3 and V is TRBV12-3 or TRBV12-4, with no clear D. Deletions cut 3 bases from V and 5 bases from J, with 15 bases between. CDR3 length: 15 amino acids. CDR3 sequence: CASSFSPTQRDTQYF. The CDR3 region has the DNA TGTGCCAGCAGTTTTTCCCCAACCCAGCGAGATACGCAGTATTTT.

In this sample, this clonotype turned up a few times. The chain employs TRBV15 and TRBJ2-1; TRBD2 matches 14 bases. Germline values: CDR1 LNHNV, CDR2 YYDKDF (reference sequence). Losses at the gene ends were 1 base for V and 7 bases for J; bases not matched to a gene: 3. This CDR3 region has 16 residues. Here the CDR3 DNA reads TGTGCCACCAGCAGAGGGGGACTAGCGGGAGTGAATGAGCAGTTCTTC. Protein sequence: CATSRGGLAGVNEQFF.

This clonotype was picked up one time. The V and J genes are TRBV2 and TRBJ2-1; D is perhaps TRBD2 (6 bases). The germline gives CDR1 SNHLY, CDR2 FYNNEI. Trimming stripped 6 bases from V and 6 bases from J, with 12 bases between. CDR3 length equals 13 residues. The DNA for the CDR3 is TGTGCCAGCAGGTTAGCGGAGATCAATGAGCAGTTCTTC. Its translation is CASRLAEINEQFF.

The CDR3 loop is CASSLAGGGKTQYF. Written as DNA, the CDR3 is TGTGCCAGCAGCTTAGCTGGGGGGGGAAAGACCCAGTACTTC. The chain recombines TRBV7-9 with TRBJ2-5; 7 bases fit TRBD2. The CDR3 runs 14 residues. CDR1 and CDR2 (germline): SEHNR, FQNEAQ (reference sequence). V gave up 0 bases and J gave up 6 bases; unmatched junction bases: 4.

Only a few counts were recorded for this clonotype. The rearrangement links TRBV7-6 to TRBJ2-7; possibly TRBD2 for D (7 bases). V was shortened by 5 bases and J by 2 bases, with 16 bases between the two germline ends. CDR3 length: 15 residues. CDR1 is SGHVS, CDR2 FNYEAQ, per germline. The CDR3 DNA sequence: TGTGCCAGCAGCCCGGGATCGGGGGGCCCCTACGAGCAGTACTTC. This encodes CASSPGSGGPYEQYF.

This clonotype was seen only a few times. The V gene is TRBV3-1, the J gene TRBJ2-3; 11 bases are a match to TRBD2. V was clipped by 0 bases and J by 10 bases; unmatched bases: 3. CDR1 is LGHDT and CDR2 is YNNKEL in the germline V gene (reference sequence). The CDR3 runs to 14 residues. This CDR3 is CASSQDATSGAQYF. In nucleotides, the CDR3 is TGTGCCAGCAGCCAAGATGCGACTAGCGGGGCGCAGTATTTT.